The next 6 T cell receptor beta chains were all read from a single sample in a study of blood T cell repertoires in COVID-19. Using immunoSEQ multiplex PCR, the repertoire was profiled, and TCRdb retains in-frame clones only, with some absent. The sample has 350,000 or so clones; about 91% are singletons. The specimen sequenced was peripheral blood. All receptors come from a woman aged 30 to 39 with COVID-19, enrolled during active disease.

This chain uses TRBV9 with TRBJ2-1; possible D gene TRBD1, 6 bases. Trimming stripped 3 bases from V and 0 bases from J, with 16 bases between. The V gene's germline CDR1 is SGDLS and CDR2 YYNGEE. CDR3 size: 17 residues. CDR3 region: CASSEGHLTASYNEQFF. Written as DNA, the CDR3 is TGTGCCAGCAGCGAGGGACATTTGACAGCCTCCTACAATGAGCAGTTCTTC.

The chain uses TRBV19 and TRBJ1-3, with 7 bases lining up with TRBD1. The V segment lost 3 bases and the J segment 0 bases; nucleotides outside the gene matches: 5. There are 16 residues in the CDR3. Per the germline V gene, CDR1 is LNHDA and CDR2 is SQIVND (reference sequence). The CDR3 nucleotides are TGTGCCAGTAGTATTTTCGGGACAGTCTCTGGAAACACCATATATTTT. Translated: CASSIFGTVSGNTIYF.

The chain links TRBV14 to TRBJ2-5; D might be TRBD2 (5 bases). CDR3 length: 19 residues. With 0 bases removed from V and 2 bases from J, the gap between germline ends came to 22 bases. Germline V CDR1 and CDR2: SGHDN, FVKESK. The CDR3 is CASSQEGLAREGRQETQYF. In nucleotides, the CDR3 is TGTGCCAGCAGCCAAGAAGGCCTAGCTCGGGAAGGGCGGCAAGAGACCCAGTACTTC.

The chain is built from TRBV5-1 and TRBJ2-1; 10 bases map to TRBD1. After removal of 4 bases from V and 1 base from J, the junction contained 8 bases not matched to a gene. Germline V gene lookup returns CDR1 SGHRS and CDR2 YFSETQ. This CDR3 has 17 residues. The CDR3 spells CASSPRQGARSYNEQFF. CDR3 coding DNA: TGCGCCAGCAGCCCTCGACAGGGGGCCAGGTCCTACAATGAGCAGTTCTTC.

The chain recombines TRBV10-1 with TRBJ2-3; D is perhaps TRBD2 (7 bases). Deletions cut 6 bases from V and 2 bases from J, with 15 bases between. CDR3 length equals 15 residues. Germline assignment: CDR1 WNHNN and CDR2 SYGVQD (reference sequence). CDR3 amino acids: CASSGRTAVTDTQYF. In DNA form, the CDR3 reads TGCGCCAGCAGCGGGAGGACAGCTGTCACAGATACGCAGTATTTT.

The table lists this clone with a count of one. The rearrangement joins TRBV7-2 to TRBJ2-3, with 7 bases aligning to TRBD1. CDR3 length: 13 residues. V lost 6 bases to trimming and J lost 2 bases; unmatched junction nucleotides: 2. Germline values: CDR1 SGHTA, CDR2 FQGNSA. The CDR3 region is CASSDRATDTQYF. CDR3 DNA sequence: TGTGCCAGCAGTGACAGGGCCACAGATACGCAGTATTTT.